A selection of T cell receptor beta chains follows, all from one sample in a study of T cell repertoires in cytomegalovirus infection. These TCRs are of unknown antigen specificity. MiXCR, run by TCRdb on the reads, gives a single entry per CDR3 protein. The sample has 800,000 to 950,000 distinct CDR3 sequences; approximately 29% are singletons. This specimen consisted of cultured CD8+ T cells from PBMCs, obtained from culture after CMV antigen stimulation. All receptors derive from a human donor in good health (CMV status not recorded). Some clones in this sample may be carry-over from other donors' samples. Both conserved end residues are part of each CDR3. A D gene is named only where the DNA matches it firmly. A clone size is listed for some rows: how often the clone was seen (once, few, many), or a class if it is expanded.

CDR3 DNA,CDR3 protein,J gene,CDR3 length,clone size,D gene,V gene
TGTGCCAGCAGTTACTCGTTGGGTCTGAGCTCCTACAATGAGCAGTTCTTC,CASSYSLGLSSYNEQFF,TRBJ2-1,17,few,.,TRBV6-2/TRBV6-3
TGTGCCAGCAGTTCCACAGGGAACAATCAGCCCCAGCATTTT,CASSSTGNNQPQHF,TRBJ1-5,14,many,.,TRBV12-3/TRBV12-4
TGTGCCAGCAGCTCTCGACAGGGGTCTGGCTACACCTTC,CASSSRQGSGYTF,TRBJ1-2,13,.,TRBD1,TRBV7-9
TGTGCCAGTAGAAAATTACAGGAGGTGAACACTGAAGCTTTCTTT,CASRKLQEVNTEAFF,TRBJ1-1,15,.,.,TRBV19
TGTGCCAGTAGTATTTCTGGAGGGGTTATTGAAGCTTTCTTT,CASSISGGVIEAFF,TRBJ1-1,14,.,.,TRBV19
TGTGCCAGTAGTACACCGGGACAGGGGTTAATTGGCTACACCTTC,CASSTPGQGLIGYTF,TRBJ1-2,15,.,TRBD1,TRBV19
TGTGCCAGCAGCTTAGGACAGAACAATGAGCAGTTCTTC,CASSLGQNNEQFF,TRBJ2-1,13,many,.,TRBV7-8
TGTGCCAGAAGCGCCCCGGGCGGTAGCACAGATACGCAGTATTTT,CARSAPGGSTDTQYF,TRBJ2-3,15,few,.,TRBV5-3
TGTGCCAGCAGCTTAATCCCTAACGGCGGGGGGGCCTACGAGCAGTACTTC,CASSLIPNGGGAYEQYF,TRBJ2-7,17,few,TRBD2,TRBV7-6
TGTGCCACCCTCTCCCAGCTGGACACCATATATTTT,CATLSQLDTIYF,TRBJ1-3,12,.,.,TRBV19
TGTGCCAGCAGCCAAGGAATACAGGGACCCCGGAGGATCACTGAAGCTTTCTTT,CASSQGIQGPRRITEAFF,TRBJ1-1,18,.,.,TRBV14
TGTGTCAGCAGTTTAACGTTCGTCACTGAAGCTTTCTTT,CVSSLTFVTEAFF,TRBJ1-1,13,.,.,TRBV28
TGTGCCACCAGCAGAGATCGAGGGGCGGGTGGCTACACCTTC,CATSRDRGAGGYTF,TRBJ1-2,14,few,.,TRBV15
TGTGCCAGCACCCCGGGACCTCAGGACACTGAAGCTTTCTTT,CASTPGPQDTEAFF,TRBJ1-1,14,.,.,TRBV12-3/TRBV12-4
TGTGCCAGCAGTTCTCCCCGGACTAGCGGGGGGCTCATCTCCTACAATAAGCAGTTCTTC,CASSSPRTSGGLISYNKQFF,TRBJ2-1,20,.,TRBD2,TRBV28
TGCGCCAGCAGCCAAGTCCAGGGTGATGGCTACACCTTC,CASSQVQGDGYTF,TRBJ1-2,13,.,.,TRBV4-1
TGTGCCAGCAGCTGGGACAGGGGGTCGGCTGGAAACACCATATATTTT,CASSWDRGSAGNTIYF,TRBJ1-3,16,few,TRBD1,TRBV6-5
TGTGCCAGCAGCTCATCCGGGACAGGAGTTACTGAAGCTTTCTTT,CASSSSGTGVTEAFF,TRBJ1-1,15,.,TRBD1,TRBV7-9
TGCAGTGCGCCGGGACAGGTCAATGAGCAGTTCTTC,CSAPGQVNEQFF,TRBJ2-1,12,few,TRBD1,TRBV20-1
TGCAGCGTTGAAGACGGGAACACCGGGGAGCTGTTTTTT,CSVEDGNTGELFF,TRBJ2-2,13,.,.,TRBV29-1
TGTGCCAGCAGTCCTAATCCACAGGTGAGGAGCAATCAGCCCCAGCATTTT,CASSPNPQVRSNQPQHF,TRBJ1-5,17,few,.,TRBV28
TGTGCCAGCAAGCGAAGAACCGGGACAGGGGGCCTACTGAACACTGAAGCTTTCTTT,CASKRRTGTGGLLNTEAFF,TRBJ1-1,19,few,TRBD1,TRBV2
TGTGCCGGAGGGTTCGGTGAGACCCAGTACTTC,CAGGFGETQYF,TRBJ2-5,11,.,.,TRBV6-1
TGTGCCAGCAGTGGCAGGCGTCAGCGACATGAAGGCTACACCTTC,CASSGRRQRHEGYTF,TRBJ1-2,15,.,.,TRBV6-8
TGTGCCAGCAGCCAAGATCTCGGGGACATAAACTCCTACGAGCAGTACTTC,CASSQDLGDINSYEQYF,TRBJ2-7,17,.,.,TRBV4-2
TGTGCCAGCAGTGAAGTCAACGGCAATCAGCCCCAGCATTTT,CASSEVNGNQPQHF,TRBJ1-5,14,.,.,TRBV2
TGTGCCAGCAGCCAGACGGAGATGAACACTGAAGCTTTCTTT,CASSQTEMNTEAFF,TRBJ1-1,14,.,.,TRBV5-6
TGCAGTGCCAGGACTAGCGGGGGGGCCATCGGTGAGCAGTTCTTC,CSARTSGGAIGEQFF,TRBJ2-1,15,once,TRBD2,TRBV20-1
TGTGCCAGCAGCTTTTTGCAGGGGAGATTCGTAAATCAGTCCCAGCATTTT,CASSFLQGRFVNQSQHF,TRBJ1-5,17,once,.,TRBV7-4
TGTGCCAGCAGTTATGGCATAGCGTCTGCCAATGAGCAGTTCTTC,CASSYGIASANEQFF,TRBJ2-1,15,few,.,TRBV6-6